The rows below give T cell receptor beta chains drawn from one sample of a study of OX40 agonist ivuxolimab in advanced cancers. Profiled with immunoSEQ multiplex PCR; TCRdb holds only in-frame clones, not every one. The sample shows over 5,000 clones, around 74% of them seen only once. The starting material was CD4+ or CD8+ T cells sorted from blood, obtained in a trial of the OX40 agonist ivuxolimab. The receptors here all came from an adult with an advanced solid tumor such as melanoma, head and neck, liver or kidney cancer. Both conserved end residues are part of each CDR3. The order of the fields is CDR3 DNA, CDR3 protein, V gene, D gene, J gene. D genes are given only for firm matches.

cdr3_nt: TGTGCCAGTAGTATAGGCCTCCGGGGGCGCAGGGACGAGCAGTACTTC
cdr3_aa: CASSIGLRGRRDEQYF
v_call: TRBV19
d_call: -
j_call: TRBJ2-7

cdr3_nt: TGTGCCAGCACCCATTCCACTGAAGCTTTCTTT
cdr3_aa: CASTHSTEAFF
v_call: TRBV7-9
d_call: -
j_call: TRBJ1-1

cdr3_nt: TGTGCCTACGAGGTCCAAAACACCATATATTTT
cdr3_aa: CAYEVQNTIYF
v_call: TRBV25-1
d_call: -
j_call: TRBJ1-3

cdr3_nt: TGCAGCGTTGAAGAGGGCCTAGCCCGCAGTGAGCAGTTCTTC
cdr3_aa: CSVEEGLARSEQFF
v_call: TRBV29-1
d_call: -
j_call: TRBJ2-1

cdr3_nt: TGCGCCAGCAGCTCTCGGACAGGGGAAAGCACTGAAGCTTTCTTT
cdr3_aa: CASSSRTGESTEAFF
v_call: TRBV4-3
d_call: TRBD1
j_call: TRBJ1-1

cdr3_nt: TGTGCCAGCAGCTGGGGTGAATCTAATCTCTATGGCTACACCTTC
cdr3_aa: CASSWGESNLYGYTF
v_call: TRBV7-1
d_call: -
j_call: TRBJ1-2

cdr3_nt: TGCAGCGTTGATGAACAGGGGATTGAAGCTTTCTTT
cdr3_aa: CSVDEQGIEAFF
v_call: TRBV29-1
d_call: TRBD1
j_call: TRBJ1-1

cdr3_nt: TGTGCCAGCAGTTTCCACGAGGGGTCGGATGGCTACACCTTC
cdr3_aa: CASSFHEGSDGYTF
v_call: TRBV5-4
d_call: -
j_call: TRBJ1-2

cdr3_nt: TGTGCCAGCAGCTTGGGCAGCTCCTACAATGAGCAGTTCTTC
cdr3_aa: CASSLGSSYNEQFF
v_call: TRBV5-6
d_call: -
j_call: TRBJ2-1

cdr3_nt: TGCGCCAGCAGCCCGATCGGAGGGAGGGTCACCGGGGAGCTGTTTTTT
cdr3_aa: CASSPIGGRVTGELFF
v_call: TRBV4-1
d_call: TRBD2
j_call: TRBJ2-2